The rows below give T cell receptor beta chains drawn from one sample of a study of blood T cell repertoires in COVID-19. The assay was immunoSEQ multiplex PCR, and TCRdb's table has in-frame clones only and misses some. Of 100,000 or so clones listed, over 70% are singletons. The sequenced sample was peripheral blood. The receptors shown here come from a human donor in a cohort sampled during active COVID-19. Both conserved end residues are part of each CDR3. D genes are given only for firm matches. Only some rows state a clone size, as once, few, many or a class for expanded clones.

>TRBD2|TRBJ2-7|-|TRBV19
CASSSGASGLYEQYF
TGTGCCAGTAGTAGCGGCGCTAGCGGCCTCTACGAGCAGTACTTC
>-|TRBJ2-7|few|TRBV5-1
CASSLTGVSYEQYF
TGCGCCAGCAGTCTCACGGGTGTGAGCTACGAGCAGTACTTC
>TRBD1|TRBJ1-4|-|TRBV2
CASSDGQGASGEKLFF
TGTGCCAGCAGTGACGGACAGGGGGCGAGCGGAGAAAAACTGTTTTTT
>-|TRBJ2-6|-|TRBV27
CASSLSSGANVLTF
TGTGCCAGCAGTTTATCTAGTGGGGCCAACGTCCTGACTTTC
>-|TRBJ1-5|-|TRBV3-1/TRBV3-2
CASSWGEQPQHF
TGTGCCAGCAGCTGGGGCGAGCAGCCCCAGCATTTT
>TRBD2|TRBJ2-5|-|TRBV7-2
CASSLTSGRAGGGQETQYF
TGTGCCAGCAGCTTAACTAGCGGGAGGGCCGGCGGGGGCCAAGAGACCCAGTACTTC
>-|TRBJ2-7|-|TRBV18
CASSPRVQGRSSYEQYF
TGTGCCAGCTCACCACGGGTACAGGGCCGGTCCTCCTACGAGCAGTACTTC
>-|TRBJ1-6|-|TRBV19
CASSSGGGDSPLHF
TGTGCCAGTAGCTCCGGAGGTGGCGATTCACCCCTCCACTTT
>TRBD1|TRBJ2-7|few|TRBV6-5
CASIPTPGQSYEQYF
TGTGCCAGCATCCCGACCCCGGGACAGAGTTACGAGCAGTACTTC
>TRBD2|TRBJ2-7|-|TRBV11-3
CASSWGAGGPDEQYF
TGTGCCAGCAGCTGGGGGGCGGGAGGGCCCGACGAGCAGTACTTC
>-|TRBJ1-5|-|TRBV6-1
CASSEGGVAGTSNQPQHF
TGTGCCAGCAGTGAAGGGGGGGTGGCGGGGACTAGCAATCAGCCCCAGCATTTT
>TRBD1|TRBJ2-7|-|TRBV27
CASSQSGTGGGEQYF
TGTGCCAGTAGCCAGTCCGGGACAGGGGGGGGAGAGCAGTACTTC
>TRBD1|TRBJ1-5|-|TRBV7-2
CASSPTRDRNQPQHF
TGTGCCAGCAGCCCCACCCGGGACAGGAATCAGCCCCAGCATTTT
>TRBD1|TRBJ2-1|-|TRBV6-6
CASSYGTGAHNEQFF
TGTGCCAGCAGTTACGGCACAGGGGCTCACAATGAGCAGTTCTTC
>TRBD1|TRBJ2-7|-|TRBV27
CASSSDRDRRPYEQYF
TGTGCCAGCAGCTCCGACCGGGACAGGAGACCCTACGAGCAGTACTTC
>-|TRBJ2-7|-|TRBV18
CASSPSPGRSDGDLRKQYF
TGTGCCAGCTCACCCTCGCCTGGGAGGTCGGACGGGGACCTACGAAAGCAGTACTTC